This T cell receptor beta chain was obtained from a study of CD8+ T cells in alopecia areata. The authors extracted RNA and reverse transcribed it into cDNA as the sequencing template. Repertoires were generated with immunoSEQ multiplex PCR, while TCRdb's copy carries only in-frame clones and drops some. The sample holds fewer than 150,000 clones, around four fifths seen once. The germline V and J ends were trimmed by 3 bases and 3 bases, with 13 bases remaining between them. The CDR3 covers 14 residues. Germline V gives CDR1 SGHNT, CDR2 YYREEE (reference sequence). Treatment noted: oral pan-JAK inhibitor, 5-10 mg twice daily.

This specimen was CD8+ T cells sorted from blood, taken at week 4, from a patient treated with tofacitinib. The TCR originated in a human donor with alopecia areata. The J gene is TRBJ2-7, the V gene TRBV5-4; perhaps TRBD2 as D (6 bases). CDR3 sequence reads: CASSYRVADYEQYF. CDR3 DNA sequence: TGTGCCAGCAGCTATCGGGTAGCGGACTACGAGCAGTACTTC.